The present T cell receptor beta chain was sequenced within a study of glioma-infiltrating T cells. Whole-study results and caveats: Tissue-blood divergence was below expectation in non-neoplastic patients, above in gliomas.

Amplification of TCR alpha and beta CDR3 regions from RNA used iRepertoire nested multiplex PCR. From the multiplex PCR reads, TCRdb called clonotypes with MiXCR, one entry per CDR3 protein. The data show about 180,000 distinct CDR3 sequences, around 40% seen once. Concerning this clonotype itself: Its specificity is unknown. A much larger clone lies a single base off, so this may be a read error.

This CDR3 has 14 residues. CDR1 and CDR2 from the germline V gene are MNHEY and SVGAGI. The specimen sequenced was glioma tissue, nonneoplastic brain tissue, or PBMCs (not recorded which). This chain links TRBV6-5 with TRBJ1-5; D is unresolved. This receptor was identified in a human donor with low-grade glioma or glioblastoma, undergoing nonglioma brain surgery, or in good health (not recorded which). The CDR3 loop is CASSYSGKGQRQHF. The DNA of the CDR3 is TGTGCCAGCAGTTACTCGGGGAAAGGGCAGCGCCAGCATTTT.